Following are 32 T cell receptor beta chains from one sample sequenced in a study of cytomegalovirus exposure and HLA in healthy donors. The PCR employed 60 Vbeta primers together with 13 Jbeta primers. Using immunoSEQ multiplex PCR, the repertoire was profiled, and TCRdb retains in-frame clones only, with some absent. The sample consists of more than 90,000 clones, roughly 80% of them appearing once. The sequencing input was PBMCs. The receptors here all came from a man aged 30-40 years in good health and CMV-seropositive.

The gene calls are TRBV27 and TRBJ2-1; D remains ambiguous. CDR1 is MNHEY, CDR2 SMNVEV, per germline (reference sequence). The CDR3 consists of 12 residues. V lost 5 bases to trimming and J lost 3 bases, with 5 bases between them. The CDR3 DNA sequence: TGTGCCAGCAGTCACAACTACAATGAGCAGTTCTTC. Translated, it gives CASSHNYNEQFF.

For the CDR3, the DNA is TGTGCCAGCAGTGATAGGGCTCTTGTCGGGGGATTCTATGGCTACACCTTC. Its translation: CASSDRALVGGFYGYTF. V and J are TRBV6-1 and TRBJ1-2; a weak D match, TRBD1 (5 bases). Per germline, CDR1 MNHNS and CDR2 SASEGT. The CDR3 runs to 17 residues. Trimming took 3 bases from V and 4 from J, leaving 21 bases between them.

V is TRBV5-1 and J is TRBJ2-2, with D tentatively TRBD1 (5 bases). The germline V and J ends were trimmed by 0 bases and 6 bases, with 6 bases remaining between them. Germline CDR1 SGHRS, CDR2 YFSETQ. This CDR3 has 13 residues. The CDR3 sequence: CASSLEGAGELFF. The CDR3 nucleotides are TGCGCCAGCAGCTTGGAAGGGGCCGGGGAGCTGTTTTTT.

The V and J genes are TRBV5-6 and TRBJ2-1, with a weak D call TRBD2 (6 bases). CDR1 SGHDT and CDR2 YYEEEE come from the germline V gene. The germline V and J ends were trimmed by 1 base and 5 bases, with 10 bases remaining between them. CDR3 length: 14 residues. CDR3 residues: CASSLWGVDNEQFF. In DNA, the CDR3 is TGTGCCAGCAGCTTGTGGGGGGTGGACAATGAGCAGTTCTTC.

This chain connects TRBV5-4 to TRBJ2-3; TRBD2 is a possible D gene (5 bases). Germline lookup yields CDR1 SGHNT and CDR2 YYREEE (reference sequence). This CDR3 spans 16 amino acids. V was trimmed by 3 bases and J by 6 bases, leaving 20 bases between them. The CDR3 nucleotides are TGTGCCAGCAGCTCCGGGGATTCCCGTCCTTTGGATACGCAGTATTTT. Amino acids: CASSSGDSRPLDTQYF.

The chain combines TRBV5-1 with TRBJ1-1, with 9 bases fitting TRBD1. With V trimmed by 4 bases and J by 5 bases, 12 bases remained unmatched. CDR3 size: 16 residues. Germline values: CDR1 SGHRS, CDR2 YFSETQ. The CDR3 region is CASSIGQGIMGTEAFF. The CDR3 nucleotides are TGCGCCAGCAGCATCGGACAGGGGATTATGGGAACTGAAGCTTTCTTT. The full variable domain, completed using reference TRBV5-1 and TRBJ1-1, is KAGVTQTPRYLIKTRGQQVTLSCSPISGHRSVSWYQQTPGQGLQFLFEYFSETQRNKGNFPGRFSGRQFSNSRSEMNVSTLELGDSALYLCASSIGQGIMGTEAFFGQGTRLTVV.

The chain uses TRBV6-5 and TRBJ1-1, with 9 bases aligning to TRBD1. Germline V CDR1 and CDR2: MNHEY, SVGAGI. This CDR3 is 14 amino acids long. Germline trimming cut 6 bases from V and 9 bases from J; bases unmatched to any gene: 11. As DNA, the CDR3 is TGTGCCAGCAGGTCACCGGGACAGGGCGTAAAAGCTTTCTTT. This translates into CASRSPGQGVKAFF.

This clone was found once. The CDR3 spells CASSLLGLLGEQYF. CDR3 DNA sequence: TGTGCCAGCAGTTTACTAGGACTTCTCGGCGAGCAGTACTTC. The V and J genes are TRBV28 and TRBJ2-7; tentatively, D is TRBD2 (5 bases). The CDR3 has 14 amino acids. V lost 2 bases and J 6 bases, leaving 14 bases between the germline ends. Germline V gene data show CDR1 as MDHEN and CDR2 as SYDVKM.

This clone appeared once. This chain joins TRBV6-1 and TRBJ2-2, with a tentative D call TRBD1 (6 bases). The CDR3 is 15 residues long. Germline V gene data show CDR1 as MNHNS and CDR2 as SASEGT. Trimming took off 4 bases at V and 0 bases at J, with 9 bases between the two ends. The CDR3 reads CASSVRDTNTGELFF. CDR3 DNA: TGTGCCAGCAGTGTCCGGGACACGAACACCGGGGAGCTGTTTTTT.

The chain joins TRBV2 to TRBJ1-2; D uncertain. Deletions cut 2 bases from V and 8 bases from J, with 15 bases between. This CDR3 is 14 amino acids long. The germline CDR1 and CDR2 sequences are SNHLY and FYNNEI. Here the CDR3 DNA reads TGTGCCAGCAGTGAATTGGGAGGTCCCCGCGGCTACACCTTC. Its translation is CASSELGGPRGYTF.

The J gene is TRBJ1-4, the V gene TRBV2; the D gene is possibly TRBD1 (5 bases). Trimming took 7 bases from V and 8 from J, leaving 14 bases between them. CDR3 length: 13 amino acids. The germline gives CDR1 SNHLY, CDR2 FYNNEI. CDR3 coding DNA: TGTGCCAGCATAGGAGGGACCGGCGAAAAACTGTTTTTT. Amino acids: CASIGGTGEKLFF.

The J gene is TRBJ1-4, the V gene TRBV7-2; D might be TRBD1 (6 bases). V was trimmed by 4 bases and J by 10 bases, leaving 19 bases between them. CDR3 length equals 15 residues. Germline CDR1 SGHTA, CDR2 FQGNSA. CDR3 loop: CASSSRGGLEGKLFF. As DNA, the CDR3 is TGTGCCAGCAGCTCCAGGGGCGGCCTTGAAGGAAAACTGTTTTTT.

The rearrangement uses TRBV6-1 and TRBJ2-2, with D perhaps matching TRBD1 (6 bases). Trimming cost V 7 bases and J 4 bases, with 13 bases left between them. The CDR3 extends over 14 amino acids. Germline assignment: CDR1 MNHNS and CDR2 SASEGT. CDR3 bases: TGTGCCAGCACCCCGGGACAAACCACCGGGGAGCTGTTTTTT. Its protein product is CASTPGQTTGELFF.

This sequence joins TRBV7-3 and TRBJ1-1, with 7 nucleotides matching TRBD1. With V trimmed by 0 bases and J by 10 bases, 11 bases remained unmatched. From germline, CDR1 is SGHTA and CDR2 FQGTGA. The CDR3 contains 15 residues. The chain's CDR3 is CASSLTGTVRAGAFF. For the CDR3, the DNA is TGTGCCAGCAGCTTAACCGGGACAGTTCGGGCGGGAGCTTTCTTT.

The chain has TRBV2 and TRBJ1-5; 7 bases map to TRBD1. This CDR3 is built from 15 residues. Germline CDR1 and CDR2: SNHLY and FYNNEI. V was clipped by 3 bases and J by 3 bases; unmatched bases: 5. The CDR3 loop is CASSEGQIINQPQHF. The CDR3 nucleotides are TGTGCCAGCAGTGAGGGACAGATAATCAATCAGCCCCAGCATTTT.

The CDR3 DNA is TGTGCCAGCAGCAAAGCCCGGCCTAGCGGGGGGTACGAGCAGTTCTTC. Translating gives CASSKARPSGGYEQFF. This chain links TRBV7-2 with TRBJ2-1; 11 nucleotides line up with TRBD2. The CDR3 spans 16 residues. V gave up 5 bases and J gave up 10 bases; unmatched junction bases: 13. CDR1 is SGHTA and CDR2 is FQGNSA in the germline V gene. The full variable domain, its missing parts supplied by reference TRBV7-2 and TRBJ2-1, is GAGVSQSPSNKVTEKGKDVELRCDPISGHTALYWYRQSLGQGLEFLIYFQGNSAPDKSGLPSDRFSAERTGGSVSTLTIQRTQQEDSAVYLCASSKARPSGGYEQFFGPGTRLTVL.

In DNA form, the CDR3 reads TGTGCCAGCAGTCACAGGGGGGCTGGGGCCAACGTCCTGACTTTC. Residues: CASSHRGAGANVLTF. The chain carries TRBV6-1 and TRBJ2-6, with 8 nucleotides matching TRBD1. The CDR3 is made up of 15 amino acids. The trim removed 5 bases at V and 2 bases at J, leaving 2 bases unmatched. Germline V lookup: CDR1 MNHNS, CDR2 SASEGT.

DNA for the CDR3: TGCGCCAGCAGCCCCGGGGCTGGACAGGGGGCGCAATCTGGCTACACCTTC. It translates to CASSPGAGQGAQSGYTF. This chain links TRBV5-1 with TRBJ1-2, with TRBD1 matching 11 bases. The CDR3 contains 17 residues. CDR1 is SGHRS, CDR2 YFSETQ, per germline. V gave up 4 bases and J gave up 7 bases; unmatched junction bases: 15.

The chain links TRBV21-1 to TRBJ2-7; the table's D call of TRBD1 was not tested on the DNA. TRBV21-1 is described as a pseudogene. This CDR3 spans 13 amino acids. CDR3 sequence: CASSKGGRYEQYF. CDR3 coding DNA: TGTGCCAGCAGCAAAGGGGGCCGGTACGAGCAGTACTTC.

The rearrangement links TRBV2 to TRBJ1-1; TRBD1 matches 9 bases. The CDR3 sequence is 15 residues long. With V trimmed by 1 base and J by 3 bases, 3 bases remained unmatched. CDR1 is SNHLY and CDR2 is FYNNEI in the germline V gene. Written as DNA, the CDR3 is TGTGCCAGCAGTGAAGAGTGGACAGGGGACACTGAAGCTTTCTTT. Its translation: CASSEEWTGDTEAFF.

This chain uses TRBV4-2 with TRBJ1-5; tentatively, D is TRBD1 (5 bases). Germline V lookup: CDR1 LGHNA, CDR2 YNFKEQ. The CDR3 is made up of 22 amino acids. Deletions cut 4 bases from V and 0 bases from J, with 31 bases between. For the CDR3, the DNA is TGTGCCAGCAGCCCCGGGGGGATTCTCACAGGCGTAAGGGACTATAGCAATCAGCCCCAGCATTTT. It yields the protein CASSPGGILTGVRDYSNQPQHF.

This clone was counted a single time. V and J are TRBV7-9 and TRBJ2-2; no clear D gene. The CDR3 contains 14 residues. Germline CDR1 is SEHNR and CDR2 is FQNEAQ (reference sequence). Trimming took 2 bases from V and 4 from J, leaving 8 bases between them. The DNA for the CDR3 is TGTGCCAGCAGCTTAAATCCGGGCACCGGGGAGCTGTTTTTT. This encodes CASSLNPGTGELFF.

The J gene is TRBJ1-5, the V gene TRBV28, with D maybe TRBD1 (6 bases). Trimming pared 6 bases from V and 6 bases from J, leaving 15 bases between. Germline V CDR1 and CDR2: MDHEN, SYDVKM. CDR3 length: 14 amino acids. The CDR3 DNA reads TGTGCCAGCAGCCTTCCGGGACAAAGTCAGCCCCAGCATTTT. Translating it yields CASSLPGQSQPQHF.

The CDR3 loop reads CASHSGGYDYGYTF. CDR3 bases: TGTGCCAGCCACTCAGGAGGGTATGACTATGGCTACACCTTC. The J gene is TRBJ1-2, the V gene TRBV28; no firm D call. V lost 8 bases and J lost 3, with 16 bases in between. The CDR3 has 14 residues. Germline values: CDR1 MDHEN, CDR2 SYDVKM.

The chain employs TRBV7-8 and TRBJ1-2; D gene unclear. The V gene's germline CDR1 is SGHVS and CDR2 FQNEAQ. Trimming took 5 bases from V and 4 from J, leaving 14 bases between them. The CDR3 consists of 14 residues. The CDR3, as DNA: TGTGCCAGCAGCACACCTTGGACTGCCTATGGCTACACCTTC. Protein sequence: CASSTPWTAYGYTF.

V and J are TRBV12-2 and TRBJ1-5; the D call of TRBD1 is as the table states it, not checked on the DNA. TRBV12-2 is annotated as a pseudogene. This CDR3 comprises 17 residues. CDR3 amino acids: CASRLLGTGNQIQPQHF. For the CDR3, the DNA is TGTGCAAGTCGCTTGTTGGGGACAGGGAACCAGATCCAGCCCCAGCATTTT.

The chain recombines TRBV27 with TRBJ2-5; 7 bases fit TRBD2. Germline V gives CDR1 MNHEY, CDR2 SMNVEV (reference sequence). The V and J ends lost 8 bases and 9 bases, in that order; junction bases with no gene match: 15. This CDR3 spans 14 amino acids. CDR3 region: CASRVVLPRGAQYF. The CDR3, as DNA: TGTGCCAGCCGCGTGGTCCTTCCCCGGGGGGCCCAGTACTTC.

The CDR3 sequence is CASSLDARYNEQFF. CDR3 sequence (DNA): TGTGCCAGCAGCTTAGATGCCAGATACAATGAGCAGTTCTTC. V gene TRBV11-2 combines with J gene TRBJ2-1; D gene unclear. The CDR3 is 14 amino acids. Trimming cost V 0 bases and J 4 bases, with 7 bases left between them. The V gene's germline CDR1 is SGHAT and CDR2 FQNNGV.

This clone was picked up one time. This chain links TRBV5-1 with TRBJ1-2; D call uncertain. The CDR3 runs 16 residues. V was pared by 4 bases and J by 3 bases, with 19 bases between. The germline V gene encodes CDR1 SGHRS and CDR2 YFSETQ. The CDR3 DNA is TGCGCCAGCAGCACGACGGGGTCGCGGGCGGACTATGGCTACACCTTC. It specifies CASSTTGSRADYGYTF.

CDR3 residues: CASSFDREYNEQFF. CDR3 nucleotides: TGTGCCAGCAGCTTCGACAGGGAATACAATGAGCAGTTCTTC. The rearrangement links TRBV5-4 to TRBJ2-1, with TRBD1 identical over 7 bases. CDR1 and CDR2 (germline): SGHNT, YYREEE (reference sequence). V lost 2 bases to trimming and J lost 4 bases; unmatched junction nucleotides: 3. This CDR3 is 14 amino acids long. The whole variable domain, remainder taken from reference TRBV5-4 and TRBJ2-1, is ETGVTQSPTHLIKTRGQQVTLRCSSQSGHNTVSWYQQALGQGPQFIFQYYREEENGRGNFPPRFSGLQFPNYSSELNVNALELDDSALYLCASSFDREYNEQFFGPGTRLTVL.

V is TRBV4-1 and J is TRBJ1-5; the D gene is possibly TRBD1 (5 bases). The CDR3 has 14 amino acids. Trimming removed 0 bases from V and 8 bases from J, with 11 bases in between. Germline values: CDR1 MGHRA, CDR2 YSYEKL. The CDR3 protein is CASSQEGWGEPQHF. The CDR3 coding sequence is TGCGCCAGCAGCCAAGAGGGGTGGGGGGAGCCCCAGCATTTT.

This CDR3 reads CASSSATGGRTYGYTF. The CDR3 DNA reads TGTGCCAGCAGTTCCGCGACAGGGGGCAGGACCTATGGCTACACCTTC. V and J are TRBV6-6 and TRBJ1-2, with TRBD1 identical over 10 bases. The CDR3 length is 16 residues. Trimming took 4 bases from V and 4 from J; bases not matched to a gene: 9. Germline loops: CDR1 MNHNY, CDR2 SVGAGI (reference sequence).